The 19 T cell receptor beta chains presented below share a single source sample, sequenced in a study of shared clonotypes between healthy human individuals. Clones were read by immunoSEQ multiplex PCR, and TCRdb kept only the in-frame ones, dropping some. The table lists about 800,000 clones, 96% of them singletons. Positive CCR7 selection of CD45RO-negative cells yielded the naive CD8 cells, and terminally differentiated effector memory CD45RA+ cells were excluded. Sequencing was carried out using naive CD8+ T cells sorted from blood. The origin of the receptors is a man in his thirties or forties in good health.

The chain joins TRBV18 to TRBJ1-4; 8 positions agree with TRBD1. The CDR3 has 17 residues. V shed 6 bases, J shed 2 bases, and the junction held 11 bases outside the gene matches. Germline lookup yields CDR1 KGHSH and CDR2 LQKENI. The CDR3 loop reads CASSQDRDYVTNEKLFF. CDR3 nucleotide sequence: TGTGCCAGCTCGCAGGACAGGGATTACGTCACTAATGAAAAACTGTTTTTT.

J is TRBJ2-7 and V is TRBV2; 8 bases align to TRBD1. The CDR3 contains 11 residues. V lost 7 bases, J lost 12 bases, and 8 bases stayed unmatched. CDR1 and CDR2 (germline): SNHLY, FYNNEI. CDR3 sequence: CASTGKQGAYF. Written as DNA, the CDR3 is TGTGCCAGCACCGGAAAGCAGGGGGCGTACTTC.

The J gene is TRBJ2-3, the V gene TRBV7-8; TRBD2 matches 7 bases. CDR1 is SGHVS, CDR2 FQNEAQ, per germline. The trim removed 1 base at V and 6 bases at J, leaving 7 bases unmatched. CDR3 length: 15 amino acids. CDR3 coding DNA: TGTGCCAGCAGCTTAGGGGGCGGGAGTGTGGATACGCAGTATTTT. Its translation is CASSLGGGSVDTQYF.

This chain connects TRBV9 to TRBJ1-3; D may be TRBD1 (5 bases). The CDR3 length is 13 residues. Trimming took off 7 bases at V and 0 bases at J, with 8 bases between the two ends. CDR1 and CDR2 from the germline V gene are SGDLS and YYNGEE. CDR3 residues: CASEGVSGNTIYF. The CDR3 region has the DNA TGTGCCAGCGAAGGGGTCTCTGGAAACACCATATATTTT.

The gene calls are TRBV28 and TRBJ2-2; D unclear. This CDR3 has 14 amino acids. The V gene's germline CDR1 is MDHEN and CDR2 SYDVKM. Trimming removed 2 bases at V and 5 bases at J, with 9 bases between. This chain's CDR3 is CASSLTALTGELFF. The CDR3 DNA follows: TGTGCCAGCAGTTTAACGGCTTTAACCGGGGAGCTGTTTTTT.

The chain carries TRBV7-2 and TRBJ2-3, with D unclear. V lost 7 bases, J lost 7 bases, and 12 bases lay in between. The CDR3 loop spans 12 amino acids. Per the germline V gene, CDR1 is SGHTA and CDR2 is FQGNSA. The CDR3 is CASTPVGNTQYF. The CDR3 DNA sequence: TGTGCCAGCACTCCGGTGGGTAATACGCAGTATTTT.

This clone was found once. Other DNA sequences from this sample encode an identical CDR3 as well. The rearrangement links TRBV6-5 to TRBJ2-1; D perhaps matches TRBD2 (6 bases). Germline V gene data show CDR1 as MNHEY and CDR2 as SVGAGI. The CDR3 is 13 residues long. With 2 bases removed from V and 6 bases from J, the gap between germline ends came to 8 bases. CDR3 region: CASSYLGGNEQFF. Here the CDR3 DNA reads TGTGCCAGCAGTTACCTGGGGGGCAATGAGCAGTTCTTC.

The chain carries TRBV19 and TRBJ2-7; D is unresolved. In germline, CDR1 is LNHDA, CDR2 SQIVND (reference sequence). The CDR3 contains 14 residues. Trimming removed 3 bases at V and 2 bases at J, with 11 bases between. The CDR3 reads CASSIMTNPYEQYF. In DNA form, the CDR3 reads TGTGCCAGTAGTATTATGACAAACCCCTACGAGCAGTACTTC.

The rearrangement joins TRBV27 to TRBJ2-1, with D unclear. Germline-derived CDR1 and CDR2 are MNHEY and SMNVEV (reference sequence). V lost 5 bases, J lost 3 bases, and 11 bases lay in between. This CDR3 comprises 14 residues. CDR3 protein: CASSPHVVYNEQFF. For the CDR3, the DNA is TGTGCCAGCAGTCCGCACGTGGTCTACAATGAGCAGTTCTTC.

The chain recombines TRBV10-2 with TRBJ2-1; 9 bases are a match to TRBD1. CDR3 length equals 17 residues. Trimming removed 5 bases from V and 2 bases from J; junction bases left unmatched: 10. Germline V gene lookup returns CDR1 WSHSY and CDR2 SAAADI. In DNA form, the CDR3 reads TGCGCCAGCAGTCGTGAACAGACAGGGGGAGCCTACAATGAGCAGTTCTTC. Residues: CASSREQTGGAYNEQFF.

This chain links TRBV4-1 with TRBJ1-5; no reliable D call. Germline-derived CDR1 and CDR2 are MGHRA and YSYEKL. This CDR3 has 14 residues. V lost 5 bases and J 9 bases, leaving 17 bases between the germline ends. The CDR3 DNA reads TGCGCCAGCAGCGTGGGGATCCACATCCCGCCCCAGCATTTT. Its translation is CASSVGIHIPPQHF.

The chain employs TRBV11-2 and TRBJ2-1; TRBD2 is a possible D gene (5 bases). Germline CDR1 reads SGHAT; CDR2 reads FQNNGV. This CDR3 contains 15 residues. V gave up 2 bases and J gave up 4 bases, with 12 bases separating them. CDR3 amino acids: CASSLSGRTYNEQFF. In DNA form, the CDR3 reads TGTGCCAGCAGCTTAAGTGGGAGAACTTACAATGAGCAGTTCTTC.

The V call is TRBV4-2, the J call TRBJ2-1; TRBD2 matches 9 bases. The CDR3 extends over 16 amino acids. The germline CDR1 and CDR2 sequences are LGHNA and YNFKEQ. The trim removed 1 base at V and 5 bases at J, leaving 6 bases unmatched. CDR3 coding DNA: TGTGCCAGCAGCCAAGTGGCACTAGCGGGTAACAATGAGCAGTTCTTC. Translation gives CASSQVALAGNNEQFF.

The J gene is TRBJ2-7, the V gene TRBV7-6; D might be TRBD1 or TRBD2, each matching 6 bases. The V end lost 4 bases, the J end lost 3 bases, and 16 bases lay between the germline ends. The V gene's germline CDR1 is SGHVS and CDR2 FNYEAQ. This CDR3 spans 15 amino acids. Here the CDR3 reads CASSSRRGRIYEQYF. CDR3 DNA: TGTGCCAGCAGCTCCCGACGGGGGCGCATCTACGAGCAGTACTTC.

This chain links TRBV28 with TRBJ2-7; D gene ambiguous. The CDR3 is 14 residues long. The germline V gene has CDR1 MDHEN and CDR2 SYDVKM. V was shortened by 2 bases and J by 2 bases, with 10 bases between the two germline ends. The CDR3 sequence: CASSLGPSTYEQYF. The CDR3 coding sequence is TGTGCCAGCAGTTTAGGCCCCAGCACCTACGAGCAGTACTTC. Variable domain in full (rest from reference TRBV28 and TRBJ2-7): DVKVTQSSRYLVKRTGEKVFLECVQDMDHENMFWYRQDPGLGLRLIYFSYDVKMKEKGDIPEGYSVSREKKERFSLILESASTNQTSMYLCASSLGPSTYEQYFGPGTRLTVT.

This clone came up a few times. This chain links TRBV27 with TRBJ2-2; D may be TRBD2 (5 bases). Germline V gene data show CDR1 as MNHEY and CDR2 as SMNVEV (reference sequence). The germline V and J ends were trimmed by 5 bases and 0 bases, with 13 bases remaining between them. The CDR3 is 16 residues long. CDR3 sequence (DNA): TGTGCCAGCAGTACCGGCGGAGGTGCGAACACCGGGGAGCTGTTTTTT. This sequence encodes CASSTGGGANTGELFF.

V usage is TRBV7-7 and J usage is TRBJ2-1; 7 bases align to TRBD1. J was trimmed by 6 bases and V by 1 base; bases with no gene match: 0. CDR1 is SSHAT and CDR2 is FNYEAQ in the germline V gene (reference sequence). The CDR3 contains 13 residues. The CDR3 loop reads CASSLDRGNEQFF. DNA for the CDR3: TGTGCCAGCAGCTTAGACAGGGGCAATGAGCAGTTCTTC.

The V call is TRBV13, the J call TRBJ2-2; D is uncertain. Germline V gene sequence: CDR1 PRHDT, CDR2 FYEKMQ (reference sequence). This CDR3 contains 12 residues. Trimming cost V 7 bases and J 4 bases, with 7 bases left between them. The CDR3 spells CASNHRTGELFF. The CDR3 DNA reads as TGTGCCAGCAACCATCGCACCGGGGAGCTGTTTTTT. Using reference TRBV13 and TRBJ2-2 for the parts outside the CDR3, the full variable domain is AAGVIQSPRHLIKEKRETATLKCYPIPRHDTVYWYQQGPGQDPQFLISFYEKMQSDKGSIPDRFSAQQFSDYHSELNMSSLELGDSALYFCASNHRTGELFFGEGSRLTVL.

The chain couples TRBV7-9 to TRBJ2-7; D is possibly TRBD1 or TRBD2 (5 bases each). Trimming removed 5 bases from V and 7 bases from J, with 15 bases in between. The length of the CDR3 is 13 residues. Per germline, CDR1 SEHNR and CDR2 FQNEAQ (reference sequence). The CDR3 DNA reads as TGTGCCAGCAGCCCGGGACCCAAGGGGGAGCAGTACTTC. Protein sequence: CASSPGPKGEQYF.